A single sample gave rise to the 17 T cell receptor beta chains below, sequenced in a study of human T cells and chemical hapten exposure. Time point: patch test 3, about 24 weeks after DPC sensitization. The treatment denotes: therapeutic diphenylcyclopropenone sensitization with weekly scalp DPC. TCRdb reanalysed the RACE reads using MiXCR and keeps one entry per CDR3 protein. Of over 80,000 distinct CDR3 sequences listed, 11% are singletons. The sample in question was whole blood, obtained in connection with sensitization to the hapten diphenylcyclopropenone (DPC). The source of these receptors is a woman in her twenties or thirties with alopecia areata. Some clones in this sample may be carry-over from other donors' samples.

This clonotype was seen ten or more times. V gene TRBV4-3 combines with J gene TRBJ2-3, with TRBD2 matching 14 bases. CDR1 is LGHNA and CDR2 is YSLEER in the germline V gene. The length of the CDR3 is 19 residues. The ends lost 1 base at V and 0 bases at J; junction bases unmatched: 6. CDR3: CASSQAAGLAGASTDTQYF. The CDR3 DNA reads TGCGCCAGCAGCCAAGCGGCGGGACTAGCGGGAGCCAGCACAGATACGCAGTATTTT.

This clonotype occurred a few times. The genes are TRBV20-1 and TRBJ2-1, with 8 bases aligning to TRBD2. Germline CDR1 DFQATT, CDR2 SNEGSKA (reference sequence). Trimming removed 2 bases from V and 8 bases from J; junction bases left unmatched: 8. The CDR3 is made up of 14 amino acids. CDR3 protein: CSARMGLGTDEQFF. CDR3 DNA: TGCAGTGCTAGAATGGGACTAGGTACCGATGAGCAGTTCTTC.

This clonotype was counted many times. J is TRBJ1-5 and V is TRBV6-2 or TRBV6-3; D uncertain. V dropped 7 bases and J dropped 5 bases, with 15 bases sitting between them. The CDR3 is 14 residues long. Germline lookup yields CDR1 MNHEY and CDR2 SVGEGT. The CDR3 region is CASNKPGDHQPQHF. In DNA, the CDR3 is TGTGCCAGCAACAAGCCAGGTGACCATCAGCCCCAGCATTTT.

The chain links TRBV5-1 to TRBJ1-1; 8 nucleotides match TRBD1. Germline CDR1 and CDR2: SGHRS and YFSETQ. Losses at the gene ends were 5 bases for V and 4 bases for J; bases not matched to a gene: 7. There are 14 residues in the CDR3. The CDR3 here is CASRYAGGGTEAFF. The CDR3 nucleotides read TGCGCCAGCAGGTACGCAGGGGGCGGCACTGAAGCTTTCTTT.

V is TRBV20-1 and J is TRBJ2-5; TRBD2 might be the D (5 bases). This CDR3 comprises 16 residues. In germline, CDR1 is DFQATT, CDR2 SNEGSKA (reference sequence). V was shortened by 6 bases and J by 4 bases, with 24 bases between the two germline ends. Here the CDR3 DNA reads TGCAGTGCCCCGGGATTTAAGACCCTAGGTCGAGAGACCCAGTACTTC. Protein: CSAPGFKTLGRETQYF.

The genes are TRBV12-3 or TRBV12-4 and TRBJ2-7, with no clear D. V was trimmed by 6 bases and J by 4 bases, leaving 13 bases between them. The length of the CDR3 is 13 residues. The CDR3 nucleotides are TGTGCCAGCAGCGCCACGTACCAGTACGAGCAGTACTTC. It translates to CASSATYQYEQYF.

At least ten counts were recorded for this clonotype. The rearrangement links TRBV28 to TRBJ1-1, with unresolved D. V lost 8 bases and J lost 10, with 11 bases in between. The CDR3 totals 10 residues. The germline gives CDR1 MDHEN, CDR2 SYDVKM. The CDR3 spells CASGGNGAFF. CDR3 DNA sequence: TGTGCCAGCGGAGGTAATGGAGCTTTCTTT. Complete variable domain (other parts from reference TRBV28 and TRBJ1-1): DVKVTQSSRYLVKRTGEKVFLECVQDMDHENMFWYRQDPGLGLRLIYFSYDVKMKEKGDIPEGYSVSREKKERFSLILESASTNQTSMYLCASGGNGAFFGQGTRLTVV.

This clonotype was seen only a few times. The genes are TRBV28 and TRBJ2-7; a possible D gene is TRBD1 (6 bases). CDR1 and CDR2 from the germline V gene are MDHEN and SYDVKM. The germline V and J ends were trimmed by 4 bases and 1 base, with 11 bases remaining between them. The length of the CDR3 is 14 residues. In nucleotides, the CDR3 is TGTGCCAGCAGTTATCCCGACAGGTCCTACGAGCAGTACTTC. Its protein is CASSYPDRSYEQYF.

This clonotype occurred a few times. The V gene is TRBV3-1, the J gene TRBJ2-5, with 7 positions matching TRBD1. This CDR3 comprises 15 residues. Germline CDR1 reads LGHDT; CDR2 reads YNNKEL (reference sequence). V shed 4 bases and J 4 bases; nucleotides not matched to a gene: 9. The CDR3 reads CASSPGTVLRETQYF. DNA for the CDR3: TGTGCCAGCAGCCCCGGGACAGTCTTGAGAGAGACCCAGTACTTC.

This clonotype was seen repeatedly, ten times or more. The rearrangement joins TRBV29-1 to TRBJ2-7; 8 nucleotides agree with TRBD1. V was pared by 6 bases and J by 7 bases, with 11 bases of the junction left unmatched. The CDR3 length is 13 residues. CDR1 and CDR2 from the germline V gene are SQVTM and ANQGSEA. As DNA, the CDR3 is TGCAGCGTCTCCGGACAGGGATCTCGGGAGCAGTACTTC. Its protein product is CSVSGQGSREQYF.

This clonotype has a handful of counts. The chain joins TRBV6-6 to TRBJ2-3; 9 positions agree with TRBD2. Per germline, CDR1 MNHNY and CDR2 SVGAGI (reference sequence). With 0 bases clipped from V and 6 bases from J, the junction kept 7 bases outside the gene matches. The CDR3 has 16 amino acids. The CDR3 bases are TGTGCCAGCAGTTACTCTAGAGCGGGGGGTGGGGATACGCAGTATTTT. The encoded protein is CASSYSRAGGGDTQYF.

This clonotype was picked up one time. The junction does not match germline at one end; this may be a read error. The chain recombines TRBV7-2 with TRBJ1-1; D is undetermined. The CDR3 extends over 14 amino acids. CDR1 and CDR2 from the germline V gene are SGHTA and FQGNSA. DNA for the CDR3: TGTGCCAACAGCCCCCCGACCATGAACACTGAAGCTTTCTTT. This codes for CANSPPTMNTEAFF.

The chain combines TRBV6-1 with TRBJ2-4; D is possibly TRBD2 (5 bases). Germline V gene lookup returns CDR1 MNHNS and CDR2 SASEGT. The CDR3 runs 16 residues. V gave up 3 bases and J gave up 1 base, with 13 bases separating them. The CDR3 coding sequence is TGTGCCAGCAGTGATCAGGAGGAGGAGGCCAAAAACATTCAGTACTTC. This sequence encodes CASSDQEEEAKNIQYF.

Many counts were recorded for this clonotype. This chain links TRBV19 with TRBJ1-5; D unclear. V gave up 3 bases and J gave up 11 bases, with 17 bases separating them. CDR3 length: 14 residues. The germline gives CDR1 LNHDA, CDR2 SQIVND (reference sequence). DNA of the CDR3: TGTGCCAGTAGTATCTATGATAGGGCCTCTGCCCAGCATTTT. This sequence encodes CASSIYDRASAQHF.

This clonotype was counted between two and nine times. The rearrangement joins TRBV21-1 to TRBJ2-2. TRBV21-1 is recorded as a pseudogene. CDR3 length: 14 residues. CDR3 loop: CASSKYSNTGELFF. The CDR3 region has the DNA TGTGCCAGCAGCAAATATTCGAACACCGGGGAGCTGTTTTTT.

The sample holds many counts of this clonotype. This chain links TRBV6-1 with TRBJ2-7; no reliable D call. V dropped 1 base and J dropped 0 bases, with 7 bases sitting between them. Germline CDR1 MNHNS, CDR2 SASEGT. The CDR3 runs 14 residues. This chain's CDR3 is CASSEDIRSYEQYV. The CDR3 nucleotides are TGTGCCAGCAGTGAAGACATACGCTCCTACGAGCAGTACGTC.

This clonotype came up many times. The chain joins TRBV29-1 to TRBJ1-1, with 7 bases identical to TRBD1. The CDR3 length is 14 residues. Unmatched junction bases numbered 10, after V lost 6 bases and J lost 3 bases. CDR1 and CDR2 (germline): SQVTM, ANQGSEA. CDR3 region: CSVENQGQYTEAFF. CDR3 in DNA: TGCAGCGTCGAGAATCAGGGACAGTACACTGAAGCTTTCTTT.